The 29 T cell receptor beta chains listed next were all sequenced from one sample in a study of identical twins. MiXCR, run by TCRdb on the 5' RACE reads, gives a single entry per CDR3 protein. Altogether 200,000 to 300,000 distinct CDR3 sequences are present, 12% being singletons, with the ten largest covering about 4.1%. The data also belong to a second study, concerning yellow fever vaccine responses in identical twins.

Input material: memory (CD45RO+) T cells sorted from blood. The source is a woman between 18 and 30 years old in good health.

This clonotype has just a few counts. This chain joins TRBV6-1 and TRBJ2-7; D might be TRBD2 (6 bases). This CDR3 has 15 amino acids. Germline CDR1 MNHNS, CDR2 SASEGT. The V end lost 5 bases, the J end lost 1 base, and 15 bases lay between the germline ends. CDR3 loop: CASSRAGSGSYEQYF. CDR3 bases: TGTGCCAGCAGTAGGGCGGGTAGCGGTTCCTACGAGCAGTACTTC.

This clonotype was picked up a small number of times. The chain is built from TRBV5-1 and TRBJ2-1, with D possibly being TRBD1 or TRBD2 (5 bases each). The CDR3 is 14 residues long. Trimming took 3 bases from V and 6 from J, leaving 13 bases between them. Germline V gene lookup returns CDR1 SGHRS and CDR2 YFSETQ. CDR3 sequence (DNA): TGCGCCAGCAGCTCCGGGACCGACTTCAATGAGCAGTTCTTC. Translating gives CASSSGTDFNEQFF. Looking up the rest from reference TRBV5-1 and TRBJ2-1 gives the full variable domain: KAGVTQTPRYLIKTRGQQVTLSCSPISGHRSVSWYQQTPGQGLQFLFEYFSETQRNKGNFPGRFSGRQFSNSRSEMNVSTLELGDSALYLCASSSGTDFNEQFFGPGTRLTVL.

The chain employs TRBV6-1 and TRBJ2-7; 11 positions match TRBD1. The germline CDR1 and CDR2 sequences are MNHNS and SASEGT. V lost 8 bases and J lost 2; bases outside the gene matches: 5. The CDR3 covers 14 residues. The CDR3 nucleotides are TGTGCCAGCGAACCGGGACAGGGGGCCTACGAGCAGTACTTC. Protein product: CASEPGQGAYEQYF.

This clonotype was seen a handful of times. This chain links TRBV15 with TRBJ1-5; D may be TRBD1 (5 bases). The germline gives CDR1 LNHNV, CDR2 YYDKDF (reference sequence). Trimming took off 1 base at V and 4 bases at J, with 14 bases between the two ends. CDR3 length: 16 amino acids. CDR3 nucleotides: TGTGCCACCAGCAGAGTCGGGGGTCGTGGGAATCAGCCCCAGCATTTT. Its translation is CATSRVGGRGNQPQHF.

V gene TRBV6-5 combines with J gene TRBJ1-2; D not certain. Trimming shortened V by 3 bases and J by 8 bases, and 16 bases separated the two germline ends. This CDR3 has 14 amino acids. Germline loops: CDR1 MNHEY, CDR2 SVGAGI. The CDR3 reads CASSYLVTGGGYTF. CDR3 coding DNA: TGTGCCAGCAGTTATCTCGTAACGGGTGGGGGCTACACCTTC.

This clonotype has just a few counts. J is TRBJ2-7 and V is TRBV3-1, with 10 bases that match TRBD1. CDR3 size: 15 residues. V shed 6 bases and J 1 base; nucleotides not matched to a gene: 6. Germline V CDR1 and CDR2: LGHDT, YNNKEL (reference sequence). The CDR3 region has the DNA TGTGCCAGCAGAGGCCGGGACAGGGGTTCCTACGAGCAGTACTTC. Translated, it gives CASRGRDRGSYEQYF.

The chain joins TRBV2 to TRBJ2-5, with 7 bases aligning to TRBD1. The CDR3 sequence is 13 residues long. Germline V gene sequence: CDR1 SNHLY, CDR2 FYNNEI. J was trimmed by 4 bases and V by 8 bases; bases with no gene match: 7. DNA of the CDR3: TGTGCCAGCTCCCGGGACAGAGTAGAGACCCAGTACTTC. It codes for CASSRDRVETQYF.

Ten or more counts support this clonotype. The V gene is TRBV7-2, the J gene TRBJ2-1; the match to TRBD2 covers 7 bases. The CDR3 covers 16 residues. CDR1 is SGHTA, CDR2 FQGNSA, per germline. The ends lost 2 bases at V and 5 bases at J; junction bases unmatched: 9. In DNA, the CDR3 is TGTGCCAGCAGCTTAATACACGCGGGAGTTAACAATGAGCAGTTCTTC. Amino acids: CASSLIHAGVNNEQFF.

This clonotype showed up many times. CDR3 sequence reads: CSASLGSHYEQYF. CDR3 sequence (DNA): TGCAGTGCTAGTCTTGGGTCCCACTACGAGCAGTACTTC. This chain uses TRBV20-1 with TRBJ2-7; D remains ambiguous. The ends were cut back, 3 bases at V and 3 bases at J, with 12 bases in the middle. Germline CDR1 and CDR2: DFQATT and SNEGSKA (reference sequence). The CDR3 totals 13 residues.

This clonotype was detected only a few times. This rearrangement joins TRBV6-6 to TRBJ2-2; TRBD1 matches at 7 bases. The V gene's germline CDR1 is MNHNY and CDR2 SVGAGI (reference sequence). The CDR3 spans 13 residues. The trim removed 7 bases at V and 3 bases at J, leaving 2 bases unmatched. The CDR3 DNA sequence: TGTGCCAGCAATACAGGGGACACCGGGGAGCTGTTTTTT. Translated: CASNTGDTGELFF.

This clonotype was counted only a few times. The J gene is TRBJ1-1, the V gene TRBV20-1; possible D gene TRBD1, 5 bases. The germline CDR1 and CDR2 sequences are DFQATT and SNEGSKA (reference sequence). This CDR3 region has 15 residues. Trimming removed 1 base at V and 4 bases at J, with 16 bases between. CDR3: CSARVRRVGATEAFF. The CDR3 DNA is TGCAGTGCTAGAGTACGTAGGGTCGGGGCCACTGAAGCTTTCTTT.

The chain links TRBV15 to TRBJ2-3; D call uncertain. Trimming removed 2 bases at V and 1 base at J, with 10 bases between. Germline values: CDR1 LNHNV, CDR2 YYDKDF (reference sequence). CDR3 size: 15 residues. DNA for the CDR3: TGTGCCACCAGCAGAATAGTTGGTGGCACAGATACGCAGTATTTT. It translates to CATSRIVGGTDTQYF.

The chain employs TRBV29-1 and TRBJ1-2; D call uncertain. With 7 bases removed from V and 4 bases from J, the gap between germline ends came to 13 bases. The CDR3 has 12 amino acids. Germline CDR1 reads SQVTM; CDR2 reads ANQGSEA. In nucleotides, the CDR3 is TGCAGCGGTTCCGACAAGAGCTATGGCTACACCTTC. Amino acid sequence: CSGSDKSYGYTF.

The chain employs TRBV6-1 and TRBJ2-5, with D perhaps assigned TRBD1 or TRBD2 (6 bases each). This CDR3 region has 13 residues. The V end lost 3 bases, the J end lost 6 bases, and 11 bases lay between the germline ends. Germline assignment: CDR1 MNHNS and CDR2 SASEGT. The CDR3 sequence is CASSEGGRKTQYF. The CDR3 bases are TGTGCCAGCAGTGAGGGGGGCAGGAAGACCCAGTACTTC.

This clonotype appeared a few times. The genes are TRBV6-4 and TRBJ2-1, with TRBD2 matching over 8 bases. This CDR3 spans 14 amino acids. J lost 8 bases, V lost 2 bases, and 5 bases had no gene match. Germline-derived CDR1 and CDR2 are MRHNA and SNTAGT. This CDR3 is CASSDGTSAHEQFF. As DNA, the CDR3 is TGTGCCAGCAGTGACGGGACTAGTGCTCATGAGCAGTTCTTC.

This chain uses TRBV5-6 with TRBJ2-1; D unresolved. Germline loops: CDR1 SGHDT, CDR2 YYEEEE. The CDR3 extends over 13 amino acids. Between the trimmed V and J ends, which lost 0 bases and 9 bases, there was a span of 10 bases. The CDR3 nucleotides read TGTGCCAGCAGCTTGGAGAGATCGGCTGAGCAGTTCTTC. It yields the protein CASSLERSAEQFF.

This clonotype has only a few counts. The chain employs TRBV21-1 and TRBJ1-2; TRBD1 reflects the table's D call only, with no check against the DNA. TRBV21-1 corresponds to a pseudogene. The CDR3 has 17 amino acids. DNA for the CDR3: TGTGCCAGCCTTGGTAGGGCCAGGGGGTATGGGGATCGTGGCTACACCTTC. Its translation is CASLGRARGYGDRGYTF.

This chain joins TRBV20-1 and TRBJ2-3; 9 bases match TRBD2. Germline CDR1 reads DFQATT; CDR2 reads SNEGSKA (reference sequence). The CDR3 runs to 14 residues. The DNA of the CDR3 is TGCAGACCTCAACAAGCGGGAGGAACAGATACGCAGTATTTT. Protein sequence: CRPQQAGGTDTQYF.

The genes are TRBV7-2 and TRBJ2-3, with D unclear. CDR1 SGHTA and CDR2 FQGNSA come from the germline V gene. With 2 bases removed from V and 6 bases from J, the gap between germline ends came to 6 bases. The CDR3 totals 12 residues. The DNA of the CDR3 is TGTGCCAGCAGCTTACTCTGGGATACGCAGTATTTT. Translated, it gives CASSLLWDTQYF.

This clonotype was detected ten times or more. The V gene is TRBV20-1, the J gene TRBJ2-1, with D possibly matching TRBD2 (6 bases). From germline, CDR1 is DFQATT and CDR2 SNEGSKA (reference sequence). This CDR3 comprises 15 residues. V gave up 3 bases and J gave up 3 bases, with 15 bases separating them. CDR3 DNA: TGCAGTGCTAGGCCGTCCGGGAGAGACTACAATGAGCAGTTCTTC. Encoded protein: CSARPSGRDYNEQFF.

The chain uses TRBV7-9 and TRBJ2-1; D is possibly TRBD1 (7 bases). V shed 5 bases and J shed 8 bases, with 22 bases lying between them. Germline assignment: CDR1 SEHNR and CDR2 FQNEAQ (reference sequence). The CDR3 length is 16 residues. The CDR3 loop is CASSPGRGVIADEQFF. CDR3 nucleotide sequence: TGTGCCAGCAGCCCCGGCAGGGGGGTGATCGCAGATGAGCAGTTCTTC.

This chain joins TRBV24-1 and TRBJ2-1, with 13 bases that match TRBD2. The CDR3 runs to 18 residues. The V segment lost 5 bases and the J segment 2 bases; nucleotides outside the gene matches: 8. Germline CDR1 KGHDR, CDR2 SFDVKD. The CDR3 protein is CATSGTSGSPGTYNEQFF. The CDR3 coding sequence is TGTGCCACCAGTGGGACTAGCGGGAGTCCGGGGACCTACAATGAGCAGTTCTTC.

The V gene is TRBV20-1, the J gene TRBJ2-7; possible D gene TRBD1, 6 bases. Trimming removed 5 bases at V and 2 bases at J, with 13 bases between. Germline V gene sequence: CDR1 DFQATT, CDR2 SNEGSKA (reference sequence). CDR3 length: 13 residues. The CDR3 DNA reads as TGCAGTGCTGCTAGGGGGACACCCTACGAGCAGTACTTC. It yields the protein CSAARGTPYEQYF.

The CDR3: CASSLEWGGTDTQYF. CDR3 DNA: TGTGCCAGCAGCTTAGAGTGGGGGGGCACAGATACGCAGTATTTT. This sequence joins TRBV11-2 and TRBJ2-3, with TRBD2 as a possible D gene (6 bases). The CDR3 is made up of 15 amino acids. Germline values: CDR1 SGHAT, CDR2 FQNNGV. Trimming removed 0 bases at V and 1 base at J, with 8 bases between.

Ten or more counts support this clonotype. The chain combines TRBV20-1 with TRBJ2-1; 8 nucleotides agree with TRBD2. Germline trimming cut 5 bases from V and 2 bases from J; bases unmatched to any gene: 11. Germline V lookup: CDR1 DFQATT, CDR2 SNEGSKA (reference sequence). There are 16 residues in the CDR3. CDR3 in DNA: TGCAGTGCTGCCCGAGTGGTCGGGAGGGCCTACAATGAGCAGTTCTTC. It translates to CSAARVVGRAYNEQFF.

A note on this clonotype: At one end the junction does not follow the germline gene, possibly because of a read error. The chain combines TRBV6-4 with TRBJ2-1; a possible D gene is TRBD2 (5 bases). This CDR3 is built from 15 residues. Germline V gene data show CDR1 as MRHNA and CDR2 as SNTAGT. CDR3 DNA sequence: TGTGCCAGCAGTGACTCTACTAGAGGGTACAGTGAGCAGTTCTTC. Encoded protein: CASSDSTRGYSEQFF.

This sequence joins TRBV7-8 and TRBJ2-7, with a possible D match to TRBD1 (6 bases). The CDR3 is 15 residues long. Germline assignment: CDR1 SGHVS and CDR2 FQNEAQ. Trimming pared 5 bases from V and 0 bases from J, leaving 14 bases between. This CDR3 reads CASSMGQDNSYEQYF. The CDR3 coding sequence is TGTGCCAGCAGCATGGGACAAGATAACTCCTACGAGCAGTACTTC.

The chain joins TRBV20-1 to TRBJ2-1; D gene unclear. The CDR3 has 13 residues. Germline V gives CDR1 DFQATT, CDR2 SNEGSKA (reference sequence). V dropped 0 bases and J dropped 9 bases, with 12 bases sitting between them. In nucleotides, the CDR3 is TGCAGTGCTAGAGAAGACCACCCGGGTGAGCAGTTCTTC. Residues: CSAREDHPGEQFF.

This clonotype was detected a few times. For the CDR3, the DNA is TGCAGCGTGGGGACAGGGTCAGAGACCCAGTACTTC. Protein: CSVGTGSETQYF. The J gene is TRBJ2-5, the V gene TRBV29-1, with 9 bases that match TRBD1. J lost 4 bases, V lost 6 bases, and 3 bases had no gene match. This CDR3 region has 12 residues. The V gene's germline CDR1 is SQVTM and CDR2 ANQGSEA.